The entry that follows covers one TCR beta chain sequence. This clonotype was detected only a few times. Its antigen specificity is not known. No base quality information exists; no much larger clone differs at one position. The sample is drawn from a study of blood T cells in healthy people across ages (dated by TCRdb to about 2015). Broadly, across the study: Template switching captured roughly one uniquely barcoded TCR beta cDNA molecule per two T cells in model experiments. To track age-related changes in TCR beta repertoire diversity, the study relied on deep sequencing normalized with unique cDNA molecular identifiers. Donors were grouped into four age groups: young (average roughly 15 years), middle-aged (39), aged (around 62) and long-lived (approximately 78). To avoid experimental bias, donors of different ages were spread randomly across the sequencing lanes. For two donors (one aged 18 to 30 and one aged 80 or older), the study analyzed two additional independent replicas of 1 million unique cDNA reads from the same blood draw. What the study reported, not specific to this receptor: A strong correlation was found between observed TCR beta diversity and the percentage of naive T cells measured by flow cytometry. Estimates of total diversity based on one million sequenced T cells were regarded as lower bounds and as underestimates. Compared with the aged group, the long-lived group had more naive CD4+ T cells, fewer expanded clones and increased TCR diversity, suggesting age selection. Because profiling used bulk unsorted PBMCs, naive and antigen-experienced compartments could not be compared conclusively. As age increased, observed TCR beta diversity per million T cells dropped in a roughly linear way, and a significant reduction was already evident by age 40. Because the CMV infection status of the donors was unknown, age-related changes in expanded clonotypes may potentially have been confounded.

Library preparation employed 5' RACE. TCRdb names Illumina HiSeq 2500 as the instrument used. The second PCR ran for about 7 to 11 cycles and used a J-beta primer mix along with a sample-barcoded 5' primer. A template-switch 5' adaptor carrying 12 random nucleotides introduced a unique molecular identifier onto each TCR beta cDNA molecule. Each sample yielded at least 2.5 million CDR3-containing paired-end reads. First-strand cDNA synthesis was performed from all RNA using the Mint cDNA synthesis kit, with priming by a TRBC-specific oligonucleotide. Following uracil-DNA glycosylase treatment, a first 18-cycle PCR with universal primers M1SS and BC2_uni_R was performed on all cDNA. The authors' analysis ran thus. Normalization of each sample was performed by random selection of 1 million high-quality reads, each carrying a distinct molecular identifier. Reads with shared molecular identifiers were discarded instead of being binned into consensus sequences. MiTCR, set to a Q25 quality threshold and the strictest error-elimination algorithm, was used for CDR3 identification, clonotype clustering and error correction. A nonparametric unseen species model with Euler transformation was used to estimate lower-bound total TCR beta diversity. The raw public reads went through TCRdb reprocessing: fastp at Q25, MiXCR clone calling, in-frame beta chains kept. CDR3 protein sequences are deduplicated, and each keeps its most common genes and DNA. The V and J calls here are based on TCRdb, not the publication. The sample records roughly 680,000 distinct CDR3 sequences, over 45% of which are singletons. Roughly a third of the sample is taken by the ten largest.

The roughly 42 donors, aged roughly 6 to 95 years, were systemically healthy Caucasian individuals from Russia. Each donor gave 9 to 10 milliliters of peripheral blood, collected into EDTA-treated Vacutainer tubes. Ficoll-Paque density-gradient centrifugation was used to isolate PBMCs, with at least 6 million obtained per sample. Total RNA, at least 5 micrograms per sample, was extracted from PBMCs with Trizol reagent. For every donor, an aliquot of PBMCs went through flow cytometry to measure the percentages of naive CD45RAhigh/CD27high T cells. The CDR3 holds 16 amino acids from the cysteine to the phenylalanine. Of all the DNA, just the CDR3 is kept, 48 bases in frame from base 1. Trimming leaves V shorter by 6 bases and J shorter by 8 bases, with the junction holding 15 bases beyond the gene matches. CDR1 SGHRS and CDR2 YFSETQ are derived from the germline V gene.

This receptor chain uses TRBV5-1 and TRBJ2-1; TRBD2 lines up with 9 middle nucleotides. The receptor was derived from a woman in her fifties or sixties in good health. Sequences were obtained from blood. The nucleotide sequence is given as TGCGCCAGCATTCAAGGAGGTGCGGGAGGGATAGATGAGCAGTTCTTC. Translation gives CASIQGGAGGIDEQFF.